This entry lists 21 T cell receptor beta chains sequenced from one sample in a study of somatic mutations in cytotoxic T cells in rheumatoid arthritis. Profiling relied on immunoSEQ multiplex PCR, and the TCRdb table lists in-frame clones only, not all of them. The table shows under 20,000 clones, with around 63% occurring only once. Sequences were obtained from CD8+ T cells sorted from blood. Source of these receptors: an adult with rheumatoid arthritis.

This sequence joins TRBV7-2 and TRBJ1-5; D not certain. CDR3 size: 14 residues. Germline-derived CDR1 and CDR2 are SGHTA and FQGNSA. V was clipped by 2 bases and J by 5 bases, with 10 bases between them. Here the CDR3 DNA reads TGTGCCAGCAGCTTATTAGGCGGAGATCAGCCCCAGCATTTT. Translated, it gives CASSLLGGDQPQHF.

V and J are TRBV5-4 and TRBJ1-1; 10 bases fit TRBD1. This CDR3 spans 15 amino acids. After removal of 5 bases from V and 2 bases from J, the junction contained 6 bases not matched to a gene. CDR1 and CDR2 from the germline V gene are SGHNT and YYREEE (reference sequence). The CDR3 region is CASRPDRGLNTEAFF. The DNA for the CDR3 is TGTGCCAGCAGACCCGACAGGGGGCTAAACACTGAAGCTTTCTTT.

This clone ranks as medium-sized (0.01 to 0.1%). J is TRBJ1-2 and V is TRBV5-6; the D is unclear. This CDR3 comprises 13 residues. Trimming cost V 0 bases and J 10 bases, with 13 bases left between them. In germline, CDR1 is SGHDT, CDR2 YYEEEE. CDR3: CASSLGTSFFYTF. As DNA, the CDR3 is TGTGCCAGCAGCTTGGGAACGTCTTTTTTCTACACCTTC.

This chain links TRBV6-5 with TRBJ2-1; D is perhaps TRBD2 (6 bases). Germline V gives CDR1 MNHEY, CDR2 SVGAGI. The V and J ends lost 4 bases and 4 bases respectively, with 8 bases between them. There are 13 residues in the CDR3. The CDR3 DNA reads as TGTGCCAGCAGTTCCGGGAGATACAATGAGCAGTTCTTC. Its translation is CASSSGRYNEQFF.

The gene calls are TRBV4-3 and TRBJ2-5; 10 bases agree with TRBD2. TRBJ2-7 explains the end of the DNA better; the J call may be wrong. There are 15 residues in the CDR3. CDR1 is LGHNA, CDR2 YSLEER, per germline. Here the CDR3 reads CASSQSSGGAYEQYF. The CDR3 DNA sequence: TGCGCCAGCAGCCAATCGAGCGGGGGGGCATACGAGCAGTACTTC.

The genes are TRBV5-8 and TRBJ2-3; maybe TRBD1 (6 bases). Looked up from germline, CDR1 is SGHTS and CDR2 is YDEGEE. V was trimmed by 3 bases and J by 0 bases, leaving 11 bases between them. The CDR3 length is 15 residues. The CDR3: CASSYGTPSTDTQYF. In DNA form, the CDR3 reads TGTGCCAGCAGCTACGGGACACCTAGCACAGATACGCAGTATTTT.

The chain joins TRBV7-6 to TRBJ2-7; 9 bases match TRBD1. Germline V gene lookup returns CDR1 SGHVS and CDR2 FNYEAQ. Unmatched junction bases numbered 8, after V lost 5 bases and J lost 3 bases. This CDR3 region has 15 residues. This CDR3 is CASSPGDRAYYEQYF. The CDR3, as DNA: TGTGCCAGCAGCCCCGGGGACAGGGCTTACTACGAGCAGTACTTC. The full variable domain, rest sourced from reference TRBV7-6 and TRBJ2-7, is GAGVSQSPRYKVTKRGQDVALRCDPISGHVSLYWYRQALGQGPEFLTYFNYEAQQDKSGLPNDRFSAERPEGSISTLTIQRTEQRDSAMYRCASSPGDRAYYEQYFGPGTRLTVT.

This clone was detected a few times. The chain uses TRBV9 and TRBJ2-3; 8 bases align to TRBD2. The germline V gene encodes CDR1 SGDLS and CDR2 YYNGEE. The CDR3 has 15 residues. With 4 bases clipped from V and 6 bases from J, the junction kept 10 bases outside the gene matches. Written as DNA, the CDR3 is TGTGCCAGCAGCACCCGGGGGGGCTTATCGGATACGCAGTATTTT. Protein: CASSTRGGLSDTQYF.

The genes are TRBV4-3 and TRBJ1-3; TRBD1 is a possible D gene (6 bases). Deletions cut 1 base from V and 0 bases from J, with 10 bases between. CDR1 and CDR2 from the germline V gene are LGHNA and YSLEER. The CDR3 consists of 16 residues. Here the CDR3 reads CASSQGTADSGNTIYF. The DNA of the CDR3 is TGCGCCAGCAGCCAAGGGACAGCGGACTCTGGAAACACCATATATTTT.

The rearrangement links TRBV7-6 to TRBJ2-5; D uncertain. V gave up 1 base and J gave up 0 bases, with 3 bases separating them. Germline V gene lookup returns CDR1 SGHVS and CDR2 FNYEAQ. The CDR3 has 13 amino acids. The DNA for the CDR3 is TGTGCCAGCAGCTTAGGCGACCAAGAGACCCAGTACTTC. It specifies CASSLGDQETQYF.

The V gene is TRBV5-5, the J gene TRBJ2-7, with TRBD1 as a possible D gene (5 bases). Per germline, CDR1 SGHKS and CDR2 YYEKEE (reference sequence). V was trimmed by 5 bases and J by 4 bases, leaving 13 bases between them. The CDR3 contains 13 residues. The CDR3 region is CASRMPQGYEQYF. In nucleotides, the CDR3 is TGTGCCAGCAGAATGCCCCAGGGTTACGAGCAGTACTTC.

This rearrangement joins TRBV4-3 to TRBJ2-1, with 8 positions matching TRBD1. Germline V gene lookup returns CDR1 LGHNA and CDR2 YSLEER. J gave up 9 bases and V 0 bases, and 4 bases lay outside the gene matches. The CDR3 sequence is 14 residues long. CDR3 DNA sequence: TGCGCCAGCAGCCAAGAGGGGACAGGAGTTGAGCAGTTCTTC. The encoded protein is CASSQEGTGVEQFF.

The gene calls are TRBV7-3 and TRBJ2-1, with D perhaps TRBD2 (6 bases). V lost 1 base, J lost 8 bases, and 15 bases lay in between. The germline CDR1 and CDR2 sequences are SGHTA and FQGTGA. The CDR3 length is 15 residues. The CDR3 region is CASSLKVGGTDEQFF. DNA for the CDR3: TGTGCCAGCAGCTTAAAGGTGGGGGGTACGGATGAGCAGTTCTTC.

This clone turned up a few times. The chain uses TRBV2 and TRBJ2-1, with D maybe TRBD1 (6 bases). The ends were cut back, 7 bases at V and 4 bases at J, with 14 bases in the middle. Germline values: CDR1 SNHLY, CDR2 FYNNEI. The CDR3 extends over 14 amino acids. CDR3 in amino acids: CASTPGQMYNEQFF. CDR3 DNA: TGTGCCAGCACCCCTGGACAGATGTACAATGAGCAGTTCTTC.

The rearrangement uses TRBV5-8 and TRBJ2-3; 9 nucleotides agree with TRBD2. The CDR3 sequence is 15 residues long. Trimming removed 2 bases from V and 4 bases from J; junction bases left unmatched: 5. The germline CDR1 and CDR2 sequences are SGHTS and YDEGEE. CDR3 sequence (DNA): TGTGCCAGCAGCTTTGGCGGGGGGGCCTCAGATACGCAGTATTTT. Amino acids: CASSFGGGASDTQYF.

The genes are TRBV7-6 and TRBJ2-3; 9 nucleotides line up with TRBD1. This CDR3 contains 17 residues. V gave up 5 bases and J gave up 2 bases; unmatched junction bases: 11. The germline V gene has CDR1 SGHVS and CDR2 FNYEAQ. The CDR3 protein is CASSPHDTGGPTDTQYF. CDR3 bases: TGTGCCAGCAGCCCCCACGATACAGGGGGCCCCACAGATACGCAGTATTTT.

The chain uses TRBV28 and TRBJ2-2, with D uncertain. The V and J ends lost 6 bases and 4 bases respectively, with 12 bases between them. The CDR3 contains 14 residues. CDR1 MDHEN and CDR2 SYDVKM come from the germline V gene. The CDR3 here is CASSPPLGTGELFF. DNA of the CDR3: TGTGCCAGCAGCCCCCCCTTAGGCACCGGGGAGCTGTTTTTT.

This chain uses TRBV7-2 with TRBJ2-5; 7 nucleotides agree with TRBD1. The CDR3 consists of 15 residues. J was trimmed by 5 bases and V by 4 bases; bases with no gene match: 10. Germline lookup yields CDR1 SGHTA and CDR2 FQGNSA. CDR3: CASSSTGTALETQYF. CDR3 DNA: TGTGCCAGCAGCTCAACCGGGACAGCCCTGGAGACCCAGTACTTC.

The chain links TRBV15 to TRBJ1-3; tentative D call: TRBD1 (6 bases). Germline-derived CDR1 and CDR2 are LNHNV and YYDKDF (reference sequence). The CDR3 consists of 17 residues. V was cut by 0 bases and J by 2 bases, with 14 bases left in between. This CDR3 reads CATSRDRAGAPGNTIYF. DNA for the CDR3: TGTGCCACCAGCAGAGATCGGGCAGGGGCTCCTGGAAACACCATATATTTT.

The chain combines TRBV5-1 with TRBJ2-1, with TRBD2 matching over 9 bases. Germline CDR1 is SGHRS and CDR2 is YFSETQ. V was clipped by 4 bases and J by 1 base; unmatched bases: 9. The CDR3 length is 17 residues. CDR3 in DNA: TGCGCCAGCAGCGCCCGCTTAGCGGGGGTATCCTACAATGAGCAGTTCTTC. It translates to CASSARLAGVSYNEQFF. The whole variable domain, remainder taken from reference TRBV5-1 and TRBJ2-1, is KAGVTQTPRYLIKTRGQQVTLSCSPISGHRSVSWYQQTPGQGLQFLFEYFSETQRNKGNFPGRFSGRQFSNSRSEMNVSTLELGDSALYLCASSARLAGVSYNEQFFGPGTRLTVL.

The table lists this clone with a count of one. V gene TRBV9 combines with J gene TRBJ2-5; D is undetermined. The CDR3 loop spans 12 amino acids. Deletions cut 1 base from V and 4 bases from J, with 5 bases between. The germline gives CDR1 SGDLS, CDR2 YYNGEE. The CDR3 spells CASSVTGETQYF. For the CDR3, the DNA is TGTGCCAGCAGCGTAACCGGAGAGACCCAGTACTTC.